The present TCR beta chain was sequenced within a study of T-cell memory formation after mild COVID-19. On the study more broadly: TCR clusters were largely donor specific.

Constant-segment primers served in 5'RACE that generated TCR alpha and TCR beta cDNA libraries bearing sample barcodes and UMIs. In TCRdb, the 5' RACE reads were re-called with MiXCR into one record per CDR3 protein. The table lists around 200,000 distinct CDR3 sequences, around 20% of them singletons. Germline lookup yields CDR1 DFQATT and CDR2 SNEGSKA (reference sequence). V was trimmed by 0 bases and J by 2 bases, leaving 13 bases between them. The CDR3 contains 15 residues. This clonotype was seen a handful of times. This TCR was sampled from a man between 18 and 29 years old who had mild COVID-19 (a few samples of this study predate the infection). Cell type and time point are not known. The rearrangement uses TRBV20-1 and TRBJ1-1; D might be TRBD1 (6 bases). The sample comprised PBMCs or a T cell subset sorted from them (not recorded which). The CDR3 nucleotides are TGCAGTGCTAGAGATTCGGGCAGGGGAAACACTGAAGCTTTCTTT. Residues: CSARDSGRGNTEAFF.